This TCR beta chain was recorded in a study of blood T cell repertoires in COVID-19. Whole-study context: Samples representing acute and convalescent COVID-19 were sourced from the United States, Italy and Spain. PBMCs, B-cell-depleted T cells, or T cells were the source of the cDNA or gDNA that made up the material.

In the source study's methods: Reference gene primers were amplified, and this amplification served to estimate nucleated cell counts. Data came from immunoSEQ multiplex PCR; TCRdb stores just in-frame clones and leaves some out. The V and J calls and clone size come from that table; D and trimming were worked out from the DNA. The profile shows roughly 100,000 clones, approximately 83% of them singletons. The sequence was obtained from a man in his forties or fifties with acute or convalescent COVID-19. Material for sequencing was peripheral blood.

CDR3 in amino acids: CASSYSGGAYNEQFF. In nucleotides, the CDR3 is TGCGCCAGCAGTTATAGCGGGGGGGCCTACAATGAGCAGTTCTTC. The chain combines TRBV5-1 with TRBJ2-1; 11 nucleotides align to TRBD2. This CDR3 comprises 15 residues. Germline V lookup: CDR1 SGHRS, CDR2 YFSETQ. V lost 5 bases, J lost 2 bases, and 3 bases stayed unmatched.